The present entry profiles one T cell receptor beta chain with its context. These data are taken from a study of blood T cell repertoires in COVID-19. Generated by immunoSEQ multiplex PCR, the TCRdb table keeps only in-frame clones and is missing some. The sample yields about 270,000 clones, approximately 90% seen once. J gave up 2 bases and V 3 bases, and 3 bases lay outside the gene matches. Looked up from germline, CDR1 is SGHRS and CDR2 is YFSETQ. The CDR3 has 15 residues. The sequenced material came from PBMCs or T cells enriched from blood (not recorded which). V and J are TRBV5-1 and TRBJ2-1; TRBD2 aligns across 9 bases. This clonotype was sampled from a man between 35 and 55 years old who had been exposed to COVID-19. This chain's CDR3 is CASSSEREAYNEQFF. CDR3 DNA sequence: TGCGCCAGCAGCTCCGAGCGGGAGGCCTACAATGAGCAGTTCTTC.